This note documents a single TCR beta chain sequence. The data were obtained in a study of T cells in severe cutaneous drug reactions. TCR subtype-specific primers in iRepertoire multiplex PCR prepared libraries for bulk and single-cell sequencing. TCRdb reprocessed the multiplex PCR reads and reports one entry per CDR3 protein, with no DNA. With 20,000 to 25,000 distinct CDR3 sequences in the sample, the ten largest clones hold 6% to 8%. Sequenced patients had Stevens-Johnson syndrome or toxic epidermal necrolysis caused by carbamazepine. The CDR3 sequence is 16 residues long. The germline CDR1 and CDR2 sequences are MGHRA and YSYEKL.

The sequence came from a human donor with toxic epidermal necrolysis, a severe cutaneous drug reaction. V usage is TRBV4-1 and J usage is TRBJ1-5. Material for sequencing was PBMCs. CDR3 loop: CASSQDPAGSIKPQHF.